This T cell receptor (beta chain) was recovered during a study of radiotherapy plus CTLA-4 blockade in lung cancer. Study background: Across the patients, objective responses occurred in approximately 18%, and disease control in 30% to 40%.

Repertoires were generated with immunoSEQ multiplex PCR, while TCRdb's copy carries only in-frame clones and drops some. In the table there are some 110,000 clones, about four fifths of which are singletons. The CDR3 consists of 15 residues. Germline lookup yields CDR1 SGHDT and CDR2 YYEEEE. Trimming cost V 4 bases and J 0 bases, with 12 bases left between them. Chemo-refractory metastatic non-small-cell lung cancer patients underwent focal radiation alongside CTLA-4 blockade with ipilimumab. Concerning this clone itself: The antigen remains unidentified.

Regarding the study as a whole: Expansion in blood of tumor-derived TCR clones was seen after radiotherapy plus ipilimumab. Early blood T cell clone dynamics reportedly forecast response best, with interferon-beta.

The gene calls are TRBV5-6 and TRBJ2-3; D uncertain. Here the sequenced sample was peripheral blood, taken from a patient treated with radiotherapy plus ipilimumab. This receptor was taken from a human donor with non-small cell lung cancer who had a partial response to radiotherapy plus ipilimumab. This CDR3 reads CASSTIRSSTDTQYF. CDR3 nucleotides: TGTGCCAGCAGCACGATACGGAGTAGCACAGATACGCAGTATTTT.